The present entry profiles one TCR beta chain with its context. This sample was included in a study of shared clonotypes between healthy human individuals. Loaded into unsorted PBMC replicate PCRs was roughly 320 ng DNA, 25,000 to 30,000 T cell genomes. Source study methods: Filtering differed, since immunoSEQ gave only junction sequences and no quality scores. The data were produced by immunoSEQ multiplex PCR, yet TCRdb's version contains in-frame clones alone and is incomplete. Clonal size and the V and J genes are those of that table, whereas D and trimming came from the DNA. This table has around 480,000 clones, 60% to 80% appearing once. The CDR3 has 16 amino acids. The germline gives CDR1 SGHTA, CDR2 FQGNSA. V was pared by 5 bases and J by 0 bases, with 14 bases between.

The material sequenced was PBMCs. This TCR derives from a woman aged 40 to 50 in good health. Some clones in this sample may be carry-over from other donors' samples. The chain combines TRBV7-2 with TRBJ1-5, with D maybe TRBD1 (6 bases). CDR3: CASSHGQPYSNQPQHF. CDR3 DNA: TGTGCCAGCAGCCACGGACAGCCTTATAGCAATCAGCCCCAGCATTTT.